These 12 T cell receptor beta chains came from one sample sequenced in a study of blood T cell repertoires in COVID-19. Produced via immunoSEQ multiplex PCR; TCRdb's table is partial and in-frame only. The table lists 200,000 to 250,000 clones, around 87% of them singletons, with about 1.5% in the top ten. The sequenced material came from PBMCs or T cells enriched from blood (not recorded which). The receptors here all came from a woman in her forties or fifties who had recovered from COVID-19.

The rearrangement links TRBV30 to TRBJ1-4; a weak D match, TRBD1 (6 bases). The CDR3 covers 15 residues. V was pared by 0 bases and J by 8 bases, with 16 bases between. The germline gives CDR1 GTSNPN, CDR2 SVGIG (reference sequence). CDR3 sequence reads: CAWSVGDTRREKLFF. CDR3 DNA: TGTGCCTGGAGTGTTGGGGACACGCGGCGGGAAAAACTGTTTTTT.

This clone was counted between two and nine times. The V call is TRBV5-4, the J call TRBJ1-2; no firm D call. Looked up from germline, CDR1 is SGHNT and CDR2 is YYREEE (reference sequence). This CDR3 contains 11 residues. The V end was cut by 1 base, the J end by 7 bases, with 5 bases between. The CDR3 DNA follows: TGTGCCAGCAGCTTGAGAGGTGGCTACACCTTC. The encoded protein is CASSLRGGYTF.

The chain carries TRBV4-2 and TRBJ2-3, with a weak D call TRBD2 (7 bases). V was shortened by 0 bases and J by 4 bases, with 14 bases between the two germline ends. This CDR3 region has 16 residues. Per germline, CDR1 LGHNA and CDR2 YNFKEQ. The CDR3 region has the DNA TGTGCCAGCAGCCAAGAACACGGAGGGGGGGCAGATACGCAGTATTTT. Encoded protein: CASSQEHGGGADTQYF.

This clone was recorded a few times. The rearrangement joins TRBV10-3 to TRBJ1-4, with 8 bases that match TRBD1. The CDR3 runs 14 residues. In germline, CDR1 is ENHRY, CDR2 SYGVKD. Trimming at V came to 5 bases and at J to 7 bases, leaving 6 bases not matched to a gene. The CDR3 region has the DNA TGTGCCATCAGTCGTAGCCAGGGGGCTGAAAAACTGTTTTTT. Its translation is CAISRSQGAEKLFF.

The J gene is TRBJ2-1, the V gene TRBV6-4; D unclear. The CDR3 sequence is 16 residues long. Germline V gives CDR1 MRHNA, CDR2 SNTAGT. Trimming left V 0 bases short and J 0 bases short, with 9 bases between. CDR3 in amino acids: CASSDSSRNSYNEQFF. CDR3 in DNA: TGTGCCAGCAGTGACTCGAGCAGGAACTCCTACAATGAGCAGTTCTTC.

The V and J genes are TRBV27 and TRBJ1-5, with TRBD1 as a possible D gene (5 bases). The length of the CDR3 is 13 residues. In germline, CDR1 is MNHEY, CDR2 SMNVEV (reference sequence). Trimming stripped 5 bases from V and 6 bases from J, with 11 bases between. CDR3 bases: TGTGCCAGCAGTCCAGGGTGGTTTCAGCCCCAGCATTTT. This codes for CASSPGWFQPQHF.

The chain uses TRBV27 and TRBJ2-7; 7 positions agree with TRBD2. The CDR3 is 16 residues long. Germline CDR1 MNHEY, CDR2 SMNVEV (reference sequence). V lost 7 bases, J lost 2 bases, and 14 bases stayed unmatched. In DNA, the CDR3 is TGTGCCAGCACCCGCTTCGGGGCTAGCGGCACCTACGAGCAGTACTTC. Translated, it gives CASTRFGASGTYEQYF.

This chain joins TRBV7-6 and TRBJ2-1, with TRBD1 as a possible D gene (6 bases). Trimming pared 3 bases from V and 1 base from J, leaving 16 bases between. In germline, CDR1 is SGHVS, CDR2 FNYEAQ. The CDR3 sequence is 17 residues long. The CDR3 protein is CASSLGPTGYSYNEQFF. As DNA, the CDR3 is TGTGCCAGCAGCTTGGGCCCCACAGGGTATTCCTACAATGAGCAGTTCTTC.

This clone was found a few times. This rearrangement joins TRBV9 to TRBJ1-1, with D uncertain. Trimming removed 4 bases at V and 4 bases at J, with 17 bases between. This CDR3 is 15 amino acids long. Germline loops: CDR1 SGDLS, CDR2 YYNGEE. Here the CDR3 reads CASSPTSGGGTEAFF. CDR3 sequence (DNA): TGTGCCAGCAGCCCCACGTCTGGAGGAGGCACTGAAGCTTTCTTT. Using reference TRBV9 and TRBJ1-1 for the parts outside the CDR3, the full variable domain is DSGVTQTPKHLITATGQRVTLRCSPRSGDLSVYWYQQSLDQGLQFLIQYYNGEERAKGNILERFSAQQFPDLHSELNLSSLELGDSALYFCASSPTSGGGTEAFFGQGTRLTVV.

V is TRBV28 and J is TRBJ1-2; the D is unclear. Between the trimmed V and J ends, which lost 7 bases and 2 bases, there was a span of 8 bases. The CDR3 is made up of 12 amino acids. The germline gives CDR1 MDHEN, CDR2 SYDVKM. The CDR3 region has the DNA TGTGCCAGCAATTTTCAGAACTATGGCTACACCTTC. Its translation is CASNFQNYGYTF.

The chain is built from TRBV6-5 and TRBJ2-5, with 8 bases fitting TRBD1. The CDR3 length is 14 residues. V dropped 6 bases and J dropped 5; count of bases not matched to a gene: 8. The germline V gene has CDR1 MNHEY and CDR2 SVGAGI. The CDR3 nucleotides read TGTGCCAGCAGAAAGCGGACAGGGACGGAGACCCAGTACTTC. It is translated as CASRKRTGTETQYF.

This clone came up once. V gene TRBV6-5 combines with J gene TRBJ2-2; weak D call: TRBD2 (6 bases). Per germline, CDR1 MNHEY and CDR2 SVGAGI. The CDR3 has 14 residues. The germline V and J ends were trimmed by 7 bases and 4 bases, with 13 bases remaining between them. The CDR3 DNA sequence: TGTGCCAGCACTGGCGGGATGAGCACCGGGGAGCTGTTTTTT. The encoded protein is CASTGGMSTGELFF.